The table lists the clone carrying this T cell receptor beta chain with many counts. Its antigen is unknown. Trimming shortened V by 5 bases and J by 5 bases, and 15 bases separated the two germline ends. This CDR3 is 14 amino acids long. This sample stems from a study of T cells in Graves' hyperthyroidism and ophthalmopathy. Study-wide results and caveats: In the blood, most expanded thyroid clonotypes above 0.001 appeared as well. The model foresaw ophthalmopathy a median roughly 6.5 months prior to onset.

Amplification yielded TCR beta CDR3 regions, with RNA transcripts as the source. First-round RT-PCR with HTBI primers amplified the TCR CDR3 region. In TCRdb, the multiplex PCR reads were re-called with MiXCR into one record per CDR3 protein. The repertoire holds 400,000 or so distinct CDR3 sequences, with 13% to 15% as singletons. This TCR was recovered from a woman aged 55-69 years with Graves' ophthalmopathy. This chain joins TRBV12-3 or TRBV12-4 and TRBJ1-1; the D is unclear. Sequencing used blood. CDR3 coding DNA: TGTGCCAGCAGTGCGTCCCGCGGGCTGACTGAAGCTTTCTTT. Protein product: CASSASRGLTEAFF.